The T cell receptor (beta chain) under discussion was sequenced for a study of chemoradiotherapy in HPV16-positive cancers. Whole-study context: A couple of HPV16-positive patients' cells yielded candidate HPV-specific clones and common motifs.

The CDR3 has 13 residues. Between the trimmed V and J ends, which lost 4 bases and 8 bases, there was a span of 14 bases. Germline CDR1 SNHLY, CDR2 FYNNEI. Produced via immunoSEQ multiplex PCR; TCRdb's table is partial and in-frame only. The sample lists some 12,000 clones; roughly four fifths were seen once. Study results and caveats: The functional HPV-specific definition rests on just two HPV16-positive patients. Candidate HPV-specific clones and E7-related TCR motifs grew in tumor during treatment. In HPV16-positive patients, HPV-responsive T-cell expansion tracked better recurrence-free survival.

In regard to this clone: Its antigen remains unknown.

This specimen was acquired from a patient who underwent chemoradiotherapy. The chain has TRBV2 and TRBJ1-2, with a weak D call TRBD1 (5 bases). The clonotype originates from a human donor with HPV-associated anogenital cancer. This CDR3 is CASSVGRAGGYTF. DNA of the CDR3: TGTGCCAGCAGTGTCGGCAGGGCGGGCGGCTACACCTTC. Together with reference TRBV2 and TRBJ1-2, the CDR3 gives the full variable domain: EPEVTQTPSHQVTQMGQEVILRCVPISNHLYFYWYRQILGQKVEFLVSFYNNEISEKSEIFDDQFSVERPDGSNFTLKIRSTKLEDSAMYFCASSVGRAGGYTFGSGTRLTVV.